Following are 11 T cell receptor beta chains from one sample sequenced in a study of identifying expanded T cells in peripheral blood. This table comes from immunoSEQ multiplex PCR, and its TCRdb copy is limited to in-frame clones, with some not included. This sample has 100,000 to 150,000 clones, with 80% to 90% found just once. The sample consisted of blood. The receptors stem from a person aged 18 to 70 in good health.

The chain is built from TRBV19 and TRBJ2-1; maybe TRBD2 (7 bases). This CDR3 is 15 amino acids long. The ends were cut back, 0 bases at V and 6 bases at J, with 12 bases in the middle. The germline V gene encodes CDR1 LNHDA and CDR2 SQIVND (reference sequence). The chain's CDR3 is CASSIDVGGANEQFF. Here the CDR3 DNA reads TGTGCCAGTAGTATAGACGTAGGGGGGGCCAATGAGCAGTTCTTC.

The chain is built from TRBV18 and TRBJ1-2; 7 bases map to TRBD1. With V trimmed by 5 bases and J by 7 bases, 7 bases remained unmatched. There are 13 residues in the CDR3. Germline V gene sequence: CDR1 KGHSH, CDR2 LQKENI. CDR3 DNA sequence: TGTGCCAGCTCAGAGGGACAGAGAGGTGGCTACACCTTC. It yields the protein CASSEGQRGGYTF.

The chain carries TRBV14 and TRBJ2-3, with 8 bases matching TRBD2. CDR1 and CDR2 from the germline V gene are SGHDN and FVKESK. This CDR3 comprises 15 residues. J gave up 4 bases and V 4 bases, and 7 bases lay outside the gene matches. DNA for the CDR3: TGTGCCAGCAGCCCTTCGGGGGGGCTCGCAGATACGCAGTATTTT. This sequence encodes CASSPSGGLADTQYF.

This clone was picked up one time. The genes are TRBV6-1 and TRBJ1-1, with 8 nucleotides matching TRBD1. CDR3 size: 14 residues. V gave up 8 bases and J gave up 0 bases; unmatched junction bases: 5. Germline-derived CDR1 and CDR2 are MNHNS and SASEGT. CDR3: CASRRGPMNTEAFF. CDR3 DNA sequence: TGTGCCAGCCGCAGGGGGCCGATGAACACTGAAGCTTTCTTT.

The V gene is TRBV28, the J gene TRBJ1-2; unclear D gene. V lost 6 bases and J 0 bases, leaving 11 bases between the germline ends. The CDR3 is 14 residues long. CDR1 is MDHEN, CDR2 SYDVKM, per germline. The CDR3 DNA reads as TGTGCCAGCAGCCCAGGTGTGGCTAACTATGGCTACACCTTC. Translation gives CASSPGVANYGYTF.

The CDR3 spells CASSHGNTGELFF. For the CDR3, the DNA is TGTGCCAGCAGCCATGGGAACACCGGGGAGCTGTTTTTT. The gene calls are TRBV7-3 and TRBJ2-2, with no clear D. This CDR3 has 13 residues. Germline CDR1 reads SGHTA; CDR2 reads FQGTGA. V was shortened by 5 bases and J by 1 base, with 5 bases between the two germline ends.

V is TRBV6-1 and J is TRBJ2-1; 10 positions match TRBD2. There are 20 residues in the CDR3. Germline CDR1 MNHNS, CDR2 SASEGT. With V trimmed by 0 bases and J by 0 bases, 11 bases remained unmatched. The CDR3 region has the DNA TGTGCCAGCAGTGAAGCAAGCCTAGCGGGAGAAGAGAGCTCCTACAATGAGCAGTTCTTC. Its translation is CASSEASLAGEESSYNEQFF.

The V and J genes are TRBV2 and TRBJ2-3; D gene unclear. Looked up from germline, CDR1 is SNHLY and CDR2 is FYNNEI. V was clipped by 1 base and J by 4 bases, with 24 bases between them. This CDR3 comprises 19 residues. This chain's CDR3 is CASSEGILRSRSRPDTQYF. The CDR3 DNA reads TGTGCCAGCAGTGAAGGGATCTTGAGATCTAGGAGTAGGCCAGATACGCAGTATTTT.

This rearrangement joins TRBV28 to TRBJ2-7; no clear D gene. The V gene lost 6 bases and the J gene lost 4 bases, with 10 bases spanning the gap. The germline gives CDR1 MDHEN, CDR2 SYDVKM. The CDR3 consists of 12 residues. In nucleotides, the CDR3 is TGTGCCAGCAGATCGACAACTTACGAGCAGTACTTC. Protein: CASRSTTYEQYF. Based on the CDR3 plus reference TRBV28 and TRBJ2-7, the full variable domain is DVKVTQSSRYLVKRTGEKVFLECVQDMDHENMFWYRQDPGLGLRLIYFSYDVKMKEKGDIPEGYSVSREKKERFSLILESASTNQTSMYLCASRSTTYEQYFGPGTRLTVT.

This chain connects TRBV7-8 to TRBJ1-5; 8 bases align to TRBD1. The CDR3 consists of 15 residues. Trimming at V came to 5 bases and at J to 1 base, leaving 4 bases not matched to a gene. CDR1 is SGHVS, CDR2 FQNEAQ, per germline. The CDR3 sequence is CASSGWDRSNQPQHF. As DNA, the CDR3 is TGTGCCAGCAGCGGATGGGACAGGAGCAATCAGCCCCAGCATTTT.

The V call is TRBV11-2, the J call TRBJ2-7; 7 bases are a match to TRBD2. This CDR3 spans 15 amino acids. Germline V gives CDR1 SGHAT, CDR2 FQNNGV. The trim removed 8 bases at V and 0 bases at J, leaving 10 bases unmatched. The CDR3 region has the DNA TGTGCCAGCGAGCGGGGAACTTCCCTCTCCTACGAGCAGTACTTC. Encoded protein: CASERGTSLSYEQYF.